Listed below are T cell receptor beta chains from one sample, sequenced in a study of T cell repertoires in cytomegalovirus infection. Their antigens remain unidentified. One entry per CDR3 protein, called by TCRdb with MiXCR from the reads. The sample comprises tens of thousands of distinct CDR3 sequences, about 29% of which are singletons, and 59% rests with the top ten. The sequencing used CD8+ T cells from cultured PBMCs, collected from culture after CMV antigen stimulation. These receptors originate from a human donor in good health (CMV status not recorded). Some clones in this sample may be carry-over from other donors' samples. CDR3s include the opening cysteine and the closing phenylalanine or tryptophan. D genes are given only for firm matches. The size entry is marked missing in some rows and otherwise reads once, few, many or a size class.

clone_size j_call v_call d_call cdr3_nt cdr3_aa
few TRBJ1-2 TRBV7-9 TRBD1 TGTGCCAGCAGCTTAGGGACAGGAGGACTCTATGGCTACACCTTC CASSLGTGGLYGYTF
many TRBJ2-5 TRBV11-2 TRBD2 TGTGCCAGCAGCTTAGTTTTCCTAGCGGGGAACGGGGAGACCCAGTACTTC CASSLVFLAGNGETQYF
- TRBJ1-1 TRBV4-3 - TGCGCCAGCAGCCAACGGATGGGGACTGAAGCTTTCTTT CASSQRMGTEAFF
few TRBJ1-1 TRBV27 - TGTGCCAGCAGTAGGGGCTCGCGCACTGAAGCTTTCTTT CASSRGSRTEAFF
- TRBJ2-7 TRBV4-2 TRBD2 TGTGCCAGCAGCCAAGAAGCTCTAGCGGGGGCTTCCTACGAGCAGTACTTC CASSQEALAGASYEQYF
few TRBJ2-6 TRBV7-9 TRBD1 TGTGCCAGCAGCCTTCGACAGGGGGCCAGTGGGGCCAACGTCCTGACTTTC CASSLRQGASGANVLTF
- TRBJ2-2 TRBV4-1 - TGCGCCAGCAGCCACCAAACAGGGTTGGACGGGGAGCTGTTTTTT CASSHQTGLDGELFF
- TRBJ1-6 TRBV27 - TGTGCCAGCAGTTCGTCTAATTCACCCCTCCACTTT CASSSSNSPLHF
few TRBJ1-6 TRBV20-1 - TGCAGTGGGGGGCCTTATAATTCACCCCTCCACTTT CSGGPYNSPLHF
many TRBJ2-7 TRBV7-9 TRBD2 TGTGCCAGCAGCCCAGCGGGAAGGTACGAGCAGTACTTC CASSPAGRYEQYF
- TRBJ1-2 TRBV5-1 - TGCGCCAGCAGCTTGGAAAGGAGTCATGGCTACACCTTC CASSLERSHGYTF
- TRBJ1-1 TRBV11-3 - TGTGCCAGCAGCTTGGCAGGGCTCACTGAAGCTTTCTTT CASSLAGLTEAFF
many TRBJ2-7 TRBV5-8 - TGTGCCAGCAGCTTGGGTCCGACCTACGAGCAGTACTTC CASSLGPTYEQYF
- TRBJ1-4 TRBV28 - TGTGCCAGCAGTTTAGACCCCCGGGGCTCTAATGAAAAACTGTTTTTT CASSLDPRGSNEKLFF
- TRBJ1-4 TRBV27 - TGTGCCAGCAGCACTGACAGTGGCGAAAAACTGTTTTTT CASSTDSGEKLFF
few TRBJ1-5 TRBV12-5 - TGTGCTAGTGGTCACAGGGACAATCAGCCCCAGCATTTT CASGHRDNQPQHF
- TRBJ2-1 TRBV30 TRBD2 TGTGCCTGGAGTGGACTAGCATCTTTCAATGAGCAGTTCTTC CAWSGLASFNEQFF
many TRBJ1-2 TRBV12-3/TRBV12-4 - TGTGCCAGCAGTTTGAGGGAGAACTATGGCTACACCTTC CASSLRENYGYTF
many TRBJ1-6 TRBV7-2 TRBD1 TGTGCCAGCAGCGCCCGGGACAGCCGCTATAATTCACCCCTCCACTTT CASSARDSRYNSPLHF
many TRBJ1-5 TRBV3-1 - TGTGCCAGCAGCCTCGGACGTAACCCCCAGCATTTT CASSLGRNPQHF
- TRBJ2-7 TRBV19 - TGTGCCAGTAGTAGCGGTTGGACCTACGAGCAGTACTTC CASSSGWTYEQYF
few TRBJ2-7 TRBV19 TRBD1 TGTGCCAGTAGTCCCGGGACAGGGGGCTTCGACGAGCAGTACTTC CASSPGTGGFDEQYF